The clone carrying this TCR beta chain has just a few counts. The sample comes from a study of blood T cell repertoires in COVID-19. Authors' processing steps: Reference gene primer amplification gave estimated nucleated cell counts. Clones were sequenced by immunoSEQ multiplex PCR, and TCRdb holds only the in-frame ones, with some missing. V, J and clone size derive from that table, while D and trimming were established from the DNA sequence. Among 350,000 to 400,000 clones, about 88% were seen once, and the ten largest hold approximately 3%. The V gene's germline CDR1 is SGHKS and CDR2 YYEKEE (reference sequence). The CDR3 covers 13 residues. V lost 5 bases and J lost 5, with 14 bases in between. The participants were between roughly 18 and 89 years old and came from roughly 24 US areas. Categorization into cohorts depended on clinical history that participants reported.

The sequence was collected from a woman aged 25 to 39 who had recovered from COVID-19. Sample: PBMCs or T cells enriched from blood (not recorded which). The chain couples TRBV5-5 to TRBJ2-7, with D possibly being TRBD1 (6 bases). Written as DNA, the CDR3 is TGTGCCAGCAGTGCGGACAGCAACGACGAGCAGTACTTC. Protein: CASSADSNDEQYF.